The present T cell receptor beta chain was sequenced within a study of identical twins. Study-wide findings and caveats: Reduced insertions were recorded for abundant cord blood beta clonotypes, with no such pattern in memory repertoires. Conclusions rested on cross-sectional statistics rather than following the same donors.

The CDR3 sequence is 19 residues long. Germline V gives CDR1 SGHAT, CDR2 FQNNGV. Trimming took 5 bases from V and 0 from J; bases not matched to a gene: 11. Template switching, a step in the protocol, added a universal primer site, and cDNA carried unique molecular identifiers. From the 5' RACE reads, TCRdb called clonotypes with MiXCR, one entry per CDR3 protein. The data show 570,000 or so distinct CDR3 sequences, 9% to 10% seen once. With respect to this clonotype: Its antigen remains unknown.

This same sample was also taken into another study, of yellow fever vaccine responses in identical twins. That work states: Twins' vaccine T cell response reportedly gave the appearance of partial convergence and partial personalization.

Source material: PBMCs. The receptor comes from a woman between 18 and 30 years old in good health. The chain is built from TRBV11-2 and TRBJ2-3; 13 positions agree with TRBD2. Written as DNA, the CDR3 is TGTGCCAGCAGCCGGACCGGGACTAGCGGGGTTCCTAGCACAGATACGCAGTATTTT. Translated: CASSRTGTSGVPSTDTQYF.